This note documents a single T cell receptor beta chain sequence. The antigen it recognizes is unknown. No base qualities exist here, and no much larger clone lies one base off it. Library preparation was by 5' RACE. TCRdb lists the instrument as Illumina HiSeq 2000. A universal primer binding site was added through template switching, and the final cDNA carried a unique molecular identifier so that TCR cDNA molecules could be counted accurately. Specific primers in the conserved constant-segment region were used to synthesize first-strand cDNA for TCR alpha and beta chains. To control for contamination, every cDNA library carried two barcodes: a SMART-Mk sample barcode plus Illumina barcodes. TruSeq adapter sequences and Illumina sample barcodes were added in two successive PCR steps. The TCR alpha and beta cDNA libraries were sequenced on the Illumina HiSeq platform using custom primers. From the authors' description of their analysis: MiGEC processed the raw reads to extract unique molecular identifiers, while MiXCR was used to determine the CDR3 positions. Recombination models were inferred per individual with the repgenHMM and IGoR tools using an EM algorithm. The analysis of shared clonotypes was done with the tcR package in R, with sharing normalized by the product of cloneset sizes. To study raw recombination free of thymic and clonal selection effects, out-of-frame nonproductive sequences were analyzed. Through fastp at Q25 and MiXCR, TCRdb rebuilt clones from the public reads, retaining in-frame beta chains. Entries that share a CDR3 protein sequence are merged under the most common genes and DNA. V and J calls and clone size were set by TCRdb, not the authors. The table for this sample lists 420,000 or so distinct CDR3 sequences; 15% to 20% of them were counted only once. The biggest ten clones account for less than 15% of the sample.

These data come from a study of identical twins (dated by TCRdb to about 2016). Study-wide context: To test whether fetal clonotypes persist, this study deep-sequenced TCR alpha and beta repertoires from monozygotic twins, from unrelated adults of various ages, and from cord blood. Replicate twin experiments were performed at different times using different library preparation protocols to rule out contamination.

The germline ends are 18 bases apart after V is trimmed by 6 bases and J by 4 bases. The CDR3 sequence holds 15 residues, the cysteine and phenylalanine included. Just CDR3 DNA is preserved here, 45 bases in frame from base 1. CDR1 and CDR2 are read off the germline V gene as MNHEY and SVGEGT. Every donor in the study was a healthy Caucasian. Three unrelated non-twin adults were additionally sequenced: a male aged 18 to 29, a male aged 50 to 59 and a female aged 50 to 59. Miltenyi CD45RO+ enrichment and human naive T-cell isolation kits were used to isolate memory (CD45RO+) and naive T cells from PBMC. Broad study findings and their caveats: Excess twin sharing in beta out-of-frame sequences was weaker because fewer shared sequences lowered the signal-to-noise ratio. Fewer insertions were carried by abundant cord blood beta clonotypes; a weaker similar trend was observed in young adult naive repertoires, while no such trend was observed in memory repertoires. Because the same donors could not be followed over many years, conclusions were based on cross-sectional statistical analysis. Out-of-frame TCR alpha sharing in monozygotic twins was systematically underestimated by recombination models, whereas sharing between unrelated individuals was in agreement with the recombination models. Invariant T cells such as MAIT and iNKT could partly confound zero-insertion analyses, though diverse VJ usage argued against this for most clonotypes. Compared with coincidental sharing between unrelated individuals, an excess of low generation-probability sequences was observed among out-of-frame TCR alpha sequences shared between twins.

The sequence was obtained from a man between 50 and 59 years old in good health. Sequenced: naive T cells sorted from blood. The intended sense of this specimen's cell subset or site label: cells isolated with a human naive T-cell isolation kit. Recombination joined TRBV6-2 or TRBV6-3 with TRBJ2-5; the D region possibly corresponds to TRBD1 (6 bases align). The CDR3: CASSPGHRARETQYF. The DNA reads as follows: TGTGCCAGCAGCCCTGGCCACAGGGCGCGAGAGACCCAGTACTTC.